The 20 T cell receptor beta chains in this list originate from one sample, sequenced in a study of regulatory T cells in long-lasting Graves disease. iRepertoire HTBI primers and Arm-PCR of CDR3 regions built TCR beta libraries. One entry per CDR3 protein results from TCRdb running MiXCR on the multiplex PCR reads. The repertoire includes hundreds of thousands of distinct CDR3 sequences, 16% of them detected once, and roughly 25% sits in the top ten. Time point defined: newly diagnosed GD, antithyroid drugs for less than 3 months. PBMC-derived RNA was used for the TCR library. These data were likewise used in another study, on T cells in Graves' hyperthyroidism and ophthalmopathy.

The specimen was peripheral blood mononuclear cells (PBMCs), collected at new diagnosis, from a patient treated with antithyroid drugs. The receptors shown here come from a woman aged 35-65 years with Graves disease.

The rearrangement uses TRBV5-1 and TRBJ2-1; D may match TRBD1 or TRBD2 (5 bases each). Trimming left V 1 base short and J 6 bases short, with 17 bases between. Germline CDR1 and CDR2: SGHRS and YFSETQ. This CDR3 spans 16 amino acids. The CDR3 is CASSLIPSGAGNEQFF. CDR3 in DNA: TGCGCCAGCAGCTTGATCCCCTCTGGGGCGGGCAATGAGCAGTTCTTC. The whole variable domain, remainder taken from reference TRBV5-1 and TRBJ2-1, is KAGVTQTPRYLIKTRGQQVTLSCSPISGHRSVSWYQQTPGQGLQFLFEYFSETQRNKGNFPGRFSGRQFSNSRSEMNVSTLELGDSALYLCASSLIPSGAGNEQFFGPGTRLTVL.

This clonotype occurred many times. V is TRBV12-3 or TRBV12-4 and J is TRBJ1-5; 9 nucleotides match TRBD1. Germline trimming cut 8 bases from V and 6 bases from J; bases unmatched to any gene: 11. CDR3 size: 15 residues. CDR3 DNA sequence: TGTGCCAGCTCGAGAGGGACAGGGTCTCTTCAGCCCCAGCATTTT. Protein sequence: CASSRGTGSLQPQHF.

As regards this clonotype: One base away lies a much larger clone, so this may be a sequencing read error. The chain joins TRBV6-1 to TRBJ2-3, with 10 bases matching TRBD1. TRBJ1-1 matches the DNA end more closely, so the J call is doubtful. Germline-derived CDR1 and CDR2 are MNHNS and SASEGT. The CDR3 is 14 residues long. DNA for the CDR3: TGTGCCAGCAGTGAAGGCGGACAGGGGGCTGAAGCTTTCTTT. Protein sequence: CASSEGGQGAEAFF.

The table lists this clonotype with many counts. The rearrangement links TRBV6-2 or TRBV6-3 to TRBJ2-1; TRBD1 matches at 7 bases. The germline gives CDR1 MNHEY, CDR2 SVGEGT. The CDR3 spans 17 residues. V was pared by 0 bases and J by 5 bases, with 10 bases of the junction left unmatched. CDR3 DNA sequence: TGTGCCAGCAGTTACTCGAGAGGGACAGAGCTGAACAATGAGCAGTTCTTC. This translates into CASSYSRGTELNNEQFF.

On this clonotype: One junction end does not reproduce the germline sequence, and a read error may be involved. J is TRBJ2-5 and V is TRBV7-6, with a weak D call TRBD1 (6 bases). Germline V gene lookup returns CDR1 SGHVS and CDR2 FNYEAQ. CDR3 length: 15 amino acids. The CDR3 DNA reads as TGTGCCAACAGCCGAACGGGACAACCTAAAGAGACCCAGTACTTC. Translating gives CANSRTGQPKETQYF.

This clonotype has ten or more counts. The V and J genes are TRBV27 and TRBJ1-2; D possibly corresponds to TRBD1 (5 bases). This CDR3 region has 17 residues. Trimming left V 5 bases short and J 8 bases short, with 27 bases between. CDR1 and CDR2 from the germline V gene are MNHEY and SMNVEV (reference sequence). The CDR3 DNA is TGTGCCAGCAGTCTTCAAAGTCCCGGGACGGGTTCGGGGGGCTACACCTTC. This translates into CASSLQSPGTGSGGYTF.

The table lists this clonotype with a few counts. This chain uses TRBV5-1 with TRBJ1-5; TRBD1 is a possible D gene (5 bases). V lost 4 bases, J lost 5 bases, and 16 bases lay in between. This CDR3 contains 15 residues. Germline V gives CDR1 SGHRS, CDR2 YFSETQ. The CDR3 coding sequence is TGCGCCAGCAGCATAGGACACTCCTCGGATCAGCCCCAGCATTTT. This translates into CASSIGHSSDQPQHF.

This clonotype was picked up a small number of times. The rearrangement joins TRBV7-2 to TRBJ1-3; D remains ambiguous. Between the trimmed V and J ends, which lost 1 base and 0 bases, there was a span of 10 bases. Per germline, CDR1 SGHTA and CDR2 FQGNSA. This CDR3 region has 16 residues. The CDR3 spells CASSLDRVNSGNTIYF. CDR3 bases: TGTGCCAGCAGCTTAGATAGAGTAAACTCTGGAAACACCATATATTTT.

The genes are TRBV5-6 and TRBJ2-5, with 9 bases lining up with TRBD1. The CDR3 covers 14 residues. The germline gives CDR1 SGHDT, CDR2 YYEEEE. V gave up 3 bases and J gave up 4 bases; unmatched junction bases: 4. CDR3 nucleotide sequence: TGTGCCAGCAGCTCACCGGGACAGGGAGAGACCCAGTACTTC. Protein product: CASSSPGQGETQYF.

This clonotype occurred many times. V gene TRBV6-2 or TRBV6-3 combines with J gene TRBJ1-2, with TRBD1 matching over 7 bases. V dropped 10 bases and J dropped 4; count of bases not matched to a gene: 9. CDR3 size: 13 residues. Looked up from germline, CDR1 is MNHEY and CDR2 is SVGEGT. Written as DNA, the CDR3 is TGTGCCACCGAGACAGGGCAGACCTATGGCTACACCTTC. Its translation: CATETGQTYGYTF.

This clonotype was seen ten or more times. The J gene is TRBJ1-3, the V gene TRBV12-3 or TRBV12-4, with no clear D. Between the trimmed V and J ends, which lost 8 bases and 0 bases, there was a span of 14 bases. CDR3 size: 15 residues. The CDR3 sequence is CASRLDASSGNTIYF. As DNA, the CDR3 is TGTGCCAGCCGCTTGGACGCAAGCTCTGGAAACACCATATATTTT.

The sample holds many counts of this clonotype. The chain has TRBV7-3 and TRBJ2-1, with 8 nucleotides matching TRBD1. The V gene's germline CDR1 is SGHTA and CDR2 FQGTGA. The CDR3 contains 13 residues. The J segment lost 8 bases and the V segment lost 5 bases, leaving 5 bases of the junction unmatched. The CDR3 protein is CASSLDRGDEQFF. The CDR3 nucleotides read TGTGCCAGCAGCCTAGACAGGGGTGATGAGCAGTTCTTC.

This clonotype was counted only a few times. V and J are TRBV12-3 or TRBV12-4 and TRBJ1-2, with D unclear. The CDR3 contains 11 residues. V was pared by 3 bases and J by 6 bases, with 5 bases between. CDR3 in DNA: TGTGCCAGCAGTTTGGGAAATGGCTACACCTTC. Amino acids: CASSLGNGYTF.

This clonotype has at least ten counts. CDR3 DNA: TGTGCCAGCAGCCCCTCGGGGGGGCGGGAGACCCAGTACTTC. Protein sequence: CASSPSGGRETQYF. The chain joins TRBV7-8 to TRBJ2-5, with TRBD2 matching over 8 bases. The CDR3 runs to 14 residues. Trimming removed 5 bases from V and 5 bases from J; junction bases left unmatched: 7. Germline CDR1 SGHVS, CDR2 FQNEAQ.

The sample holds many counts of this clonotype. This chain connects TRBV2 to TRBJ1-4; D unclear. V shed 7 bases and J shed 6 bases, with 12 bases lying between them. There are 13 residues in the CDR3. Germline V lookup: CDR1 SNHLY, CDR2 FYNNEI. CDR3 in DNA: TGTGCCAGCAAGGGCGAGGCCCATGAAAAACTGTTTTTT. Protein product: CASKGEAHEKLFF.

This clonotype was counted at least ten times. The chain is built from TRBV2 and TRBJ1-5, with a tentative D call TRBD1 (5 bases). The CDR3 consists of 14 residues. CDR1 and CDR2 (germline): SNHLY, FYNNEI. V was trimmed by 6 bases and J by 4 bases, leaving 13 bases between them. CDR3: CASREQGGNQPQHF. The CDR3 region has the DNA TGTGCCAGCAGGGAGCAGGGAGGTAATCAGCCCCAGCATTTT.

This clonotype was seen repeatedly, ten times or more. The V gene is TRBV6-6, the J gene TRBJ1-5, with D uncertain. This CDR3 spans 15 amino acids. Germline CDR1 and CDR2: MNHNY and SVGAGI (reference sequence). Trimming cost V 0 bases and J 1 base, with 7 bases left between them. The CDR3 bases are TGTGCCAGCAGTTACTCGTTGGAGAGCAATCAGCCCCAGCATTTT. It yields the protein CASSYSLESNQPQHF.

This clonotype was seen only a few times. V is TRBV9 and J is TRBJ2-2; tentatively, D is TRBD1 or TRBD2 (5 bases each). Per germline, CDR1 SGDLS and CDR2 YYNGEE. V was clipped by 3 bases and J by 0 bases, with 15 bases between them. The CDR3 loop spans 17 amino acids. DNA of the CDR3: TGTGCCAGCAGCGACCCCCGAGGGGCACCGAACACCGGGGAGCTGTTTTTT. Protein: CASSDPRGAPNTGELFF.

This clonotype was seen many times. The genes are TRBV11-2 and TRBJ2-3; possibly TRBD2 for D (6 bases). The CDR3 is 16 residues long. V dropped 6 bases and J dropped 2 bases, with 18 bases sitting between them. The germline V gene has CDR1 SGHAT and CDR2 FQNNGV. CDR3 in DNA: TGTGCCAGCAGGGAACTAGCCGGGGATGCCACAGATACGCAGTATTTT. This translates into CASRELAGDATDTQYF.

The rearrangement links TRBV4-2 to TRBJ1-4; D not resolved. V lost 0 bases and J lost 1, with 9 bases in between. The CDR3 length is 16 residues. Germline values: CDR1 LGHNA, CDR2 YNFKEQ. CDR3 DNA: TGTGCCAGCAGCCAAGATCTGGTTGAAACTAATGAAAAACTGTTTTTT. Amino acid sequence: CASSQDLVETNEKLFF.